These 13 T cell receptor beta chains were sequenced from one sample in a study of blood T cell repertoires in COVID-19. The assay was immunoSEQ multiplex PCR, and TCRdb's table has in-frame clones only and misses some. The table lists approximately 200,000 clones, approximately 86% of them singletons. Material for sequencing was PBMCs or T cells enriched from blood (not recorded which). The source of these receptors is a woman aged 25 to 39 who had been exposed to COVID-19.

This clone was counted only a few times. This chain connects TRBV7-9 to TRBJ1-6; tentative D call: TRBD1 (5 bases). The CDR3 contains 15 residues. V was shortened by 5 bases and J by 5 bases, with 13 bases between the two germline ends. Germline CDR1 and CDR2: SEHNR and FQNEAQ (reference sequence). CDR3 sequence: CASSPRQSDNSPLHF. The CDR3 coding sequence is TGTGCCAGCAGCCCACGACAGTCGGATAATTCACCCCTCCACTTT.

The J gene is TRBJ1-1, the V gene TRBV3-1 (or the pseudogene TRBV3-2); 7 positions match TRBD1. In germline, CDR1 is LGHDT, CDR2 YNNKEL (reference sequence). CDR3 length: 14 amino acids. The V gene end was trimmed by 3 bases and the J gene end by 5 bases; junction bases not matched to a gene: 6. Here the CDR3 reads CASSQSQGRTEAFF. CDR3 in DNA: TGTGCCAGCAGCCAGTCACAGGGGAGGACTGAAGCTTTCTTT.

The chain is built from TRBV27 and TRBJ2-7; D uncertain. Trimming removed 3 bases at V and 2 bases at J, with 8 bases between. Per the germline V gene, CDR1 is MNHEY and CDR2 is SMNVEV (reference sequence). The CDR3 totals 13 residues. The CDR3 protein is CASSLRSTYEQYF. The CDR3 DNA follows: TGTGCCAGCAGTTTGAGGAGCACCTACGAGCAGTACTTC.

The CDR3 sequence: CASSLRGQNYEQYF. The CDR3 bases are TGTGCCAGCAGTTTACGGGGACAGAACTACGAGCAGTACTTC. The chain has TRBV27 and TRBJ2-7, with 7 bases that match TRBD1. Germline CDR1 MNHEY, CDR2 SMNVEV (reference sequence). The V and J ends lost 2 bases and 3 bases, in that order; junction bases with no gene match: 4. The CDR3 has 14 residues.

The rearrangement links TRBV4-2 to TRBJ2-7; tentatively, D is TRBD2 (5 bases). Germline CDR1 is LGHNA and CDR2 is YNFKEQ. This CDR3 has 15 amino acids. Trimming removed 0 bases from V and 3 bases from J, with 12 bases in between. In DNA, the CDR3 is TGTGCCAGCAGCCAAGATACGGGCGCGGGCTACGAGCAGTACTTC. Protein sequence: CASSQDTGAGYEQYF.

This clone was seen only a few times. This sequence joins TRBV7-3 and TRBJ1-1; D possibly corresponds to TRBD1 (6 bases). CDR1 is SGHTA and CDR2 is FQGTGA in the germline V gene. This CDR3 has 13 residues. The V gene lost 4 bases and the J gene lost 1 base, with 7 bases spanning the gap. CDR3 protein: CASSSGQNTEAFF. The CDR3 nucleotides read TGTGCCAGCAGCTCGGGACAGAACACTGAAGCTTTCTTT. Supplemented by reference TRBV7-3 and TRBJ1-1, the full variable domain reads GAGVSQTPSNKVTEKGKYVELRCDPISGHTALYWYRQSLGQGPEFLIYFQGTGAADDSGLPNDRFFAVRPEGSVSTLKIQRTERGDSAVYLCASSSGQNTEAFFGQGTRLTVV.

V and J are TRBV9 and TRBJ1-2; 11 nucleotides align to TRBD1. J lost 5 bases, V lost 3 bases, and 9 bases had no gene match. The CDR3 is made up of 16 amino acids. CDR1 is SGDLS and CDR2 is YYNGEE in the germline V gene. CDR3 residues: CASSAGGQGAGYGYTF. CDR3 nucleotides: TGTGCCAGCAGCGCCGGTGGACAGGGGGCGGGATATGGCTACACCTTC.

The chain couples TRBV19 to TRBJ1-4; TRBD1 matches 7 bases. The CDR3 consists of 15 residues. Germline CDR1 LNHDA, CDR2 SQIVND (reference sequence). The V gene end was trimmed by 5 bases and the J gene end by 7 bases; junction bases not matched to a gene: 10. The CDR3, as DNA: TGTGCCAGTAGTTCCCGCAGGGGGGAGAGTGAAAAACTGTTTTTT. As protein: CASSSRRGESEKLFF.

As concerns this clone: Other nucleotide sequences from this sample produce the same CDR3. V usage is TRBV5-1 and J usage is TRBJ2-5; perhaps TRBD1 as D (7 bases). There are 14 residues in the CDR3. The germline gives CDR1 SGHRS, CDR2 YFSETQ. The V end lost 0 bases, the J end lost 4 bases, and 10 bases lay between the germline ends. CDR3 sequence reads: CASSLGQGGETQYF. The CDR3, as DNA: TGCGCCAGCAGCTTGGGACAGGGAGGAGAGACCCAGTACTTC.

The rearrangement joins TRBV19 to TRBJ1-2, with 7 bases aligning to TRBD1. The CDR3 runs to 13 residues. Unmatched junction bases numbered 5, after V lost 5 bases and J lost 5 bases. From germline, CDR1 is LNHDA and CDR2 SQIVND (reference sequence). The CDR3 protein is CASSSQGGYGYTF. CDR3 nucleotides: TGTGCCAGTAGTTCCCAGGGGGGATATGGCTACACCTTC. The full variable domain, its missing parts supplied by reference TRBV19 and TRBJ1-2, is DGGITQSPKYLFRKEGQNVTLSCEQNLNHDAMYWYRQDPGQGLRLIYYSQIVNDFQKGDIAEGYSVSREKKESFPLTVTSAQKNPTAFYLCASSSQGGYGYTFGSGTRLTVV.

The chain recombines TRBV3-1 (or the pseudogene TRBV3-2) with TRBJ1-2; TRBD1 agrees at 7 bases. The CDR3 is 15 amino acids. With V trimmed by 1 base and J by 0 bases, 2 bases remained unmatched. The V gene's germline CDR1 is LGHDT and CDR2 YNNKEL (reference sequence). CDR3 DNA sequence: TGTGCCAGCAGCCAAGTGAGGGGGCCTAACTATGGCTACACCTTC. Its protein is CASSQVRGPNYGYTF.

CDR3 in amino acids: CASSLRLAGGPREQYF. The CDR3, as DNA: TGTGCCAGCAGCCTACGACTAGCGGGGGGTCCCCGCGAGCAGTACTTC. The V and J genes are TRBV3-1 (or the pseudogene TRBV3-2) and TRBJ2-7, with 13 bases matching TRBD2. The V and J ends lost 4 bases and 6 bases, in that order; junction bases with no gene match: 9. The CDR3 runs to 16 residues. In germline, CDR1 is LGHDT, CDR2 YNNKEL (reference sequence).

Only a few counts were recorded for this clone. The V gene is TRBV5-1, the J gene TRBJ1-1; the D gene is possibly TRBD1 (5 bases). The CDR3 contains 14 residues. Germline CDR1 and CDR2: SGHRS and YFSETQ. V shed 0 bases and J shed 5 bases, with 11 bases lying between them. CDR3 nucleotides: TGCGCCAGCAGCTTGGTAGGGGCTGGGACTGAAGCTTTCTTT. Encoded protein: CASSLVGAGTEAFF.